These 3 T cell receptor beta chains share one sample of origin, sequenced in a study of long-term antiretroviral therapy in people with HIV. A v3.0 immunoSEQ assay was performed at survey level. Data came from immunoSEQ multiplex PCR; TCRdb stores just in-frame clones and leaves some out. The sample consists of fewer than 30,000 clones, about 86% of them appearing once. The sequencing here drew on unsorted PBMCs, taken 0.7 years before starting antiretroviral therapy. The source of these receptors is a man aged 30 to 45 with HIV.

V gene TRBV30 combines with J gene TRBJ1-5; D remains unclear. The V and J ends lost 0 bases and 5 bases respectively, with 8 bases between them. Germline V gene sequence: CDR1 GTSNPN, CDR2 SVGIG (reference sequence). CDR3 length: 13 residues. CDR3 region: CAWSVNTYQPQHF. CDR3 DNA sequence: TGTGCCTGGAGTGTTAACACTTATCAGCCCCAGCATTTT.

V gene TRBV30 combines with J gene TRBJ1-3, with a tentative D call TRBD1 (5 bases). CDR1 and CDR2 from the germline V gene are GTSNPN and SVGIG (reference sequence). The V gene lost 8 bases and the J gene lost 0 bases, with 14 bases spanning the gap. This CDR3 has 14 residues. The chain's CDR3 is CAQRDSFSGNTIYF. The CDR3 DNA reads as TGTGCCCAACGAGACAGTTTCTCTGGAAACACCATATATTTT.

The CDR3 reads CASSVDGMNTEAFF. The CDR3 nucleotides read TGTGCCAGCAGTGTGGACGGCATGAACACTGAAGCTTTCTTT. The chain has TRBV6-4 and TRBJ1-1; the D is unclear. CDR3 length: 14 amino acids. With 4 bases removed from V and 0 bases from J, the gap between germline ends came to 9 bases. Germline loops: CDR1 MRHNA, CDR2 SNTAGT.